The rows below give T cell receptor beta chains drawn from one sample of a study of cytomegalovirus exposure and HLA in healthy donors. Sequencing used immunoSEQ multiplex PCR; TCRdb keeps in-frame clones, though not all of them. The sample includes 55,000 to 80,000 clones, almost 85% of them seen just once. Sequenced sample: PBMCs. The origin of the receptors is a man aged 18 to 35 in good health and CMV-seronegative. Each CDR3 is given with its conserved first and last residue. Each record gives: V gene, clone size, J gene, D gene, CDR3 DNA, CDR3 protein. The D gene is left open where the match is weak. For some rows the clone size is stated as once, few or many, or as a class when expanded; others skip it.

V gene: TRBV11-2
clone size: .
J gene: TRBJ2-1
D gene: TRBD1
CDR3 DNA: TGTGCCAGCAGCTTCGACACGTCGGGACAGGGGTACAATGAGCAGTTCTTC
CDR3 protein: CASSFDTSGQGYNEQFF

V gene: TRBV6-1
clone size: .
J gene: TRBJ1-3
D gene: .
CDR3 DNA: TGTGCCAGCAGTAAAACAGGAGCTACTGGAAACACCATATATTTT
CDR3 protein: CASSKTGATGNTIYF

V gene: TRBV7-9
clone size: .
J gene: TRBJ2-1
D gene: TRBD2
CDR3 DNA: TGTGCCAGCAGCGCGACTAGCGGCCTACTCTCCTACAATGAGCAGTTCTTC
CDR3 protein: CASSATSGLLSYNEQFF

V gene: TRBV7-6
clone size: .
J gene: TRBJ2-2
D gene: TRBD1
CDR3 DNA: TGTGCCAGCAGCTTAAGAGGGGGCGTGTCCGGGGAGCTGTTTTTT
CDR3 protein: CASSLRGGVSGELFF

V gene: TRBV6-5
clone size: few
J gene: TRBJ1-4
D gene: .
CDR3 DNA: TGTGCCAGCAGTTACCTCGGGGTAACTAATGAAAAACTGTTTTTT
CDR3 protein: CASSYLGVTNEKLFF

V gene: TRBV28
clone size: .
J gene: TRBJ2-2
D gene: TRBD2
CDR3 DNA: TGTGCCAGCAGCTTAAATAGCGGGGGGGCCGTCGCCGGGGAGCTGTTTTTT
CDR3 protein: CASSLNSGGAVAGELFF

V gene: TRBV9
clone size: .
J gene: TRBJ1-1
D gene: .
CDR3 DNA: TGTGCCAGCAGCGTCGGTGGGCACACTGAAGCTTTCTTT
CDR3 protein: CASSVGGHTEAFF

V gene: TRBV5-1
clone size: few
J gene: TRBJ1-2
D gene: TRBD1
CDR3 DNA: TGCGCCAGCAGCTTGGCCCGGGCAGGGGGCCGGGACTATGGCTACACCTTC
CDR3 protein: CASSLARAGGRDYGYTF

V gene: TRBV18
clone size: .
J gene: TRBJ2-3
D gene: .
CDR3 DNA: TGTGCCAGCTCACCACTTCCGCAGGAGGTATTTAGCACAGATACGCAGTATTTT
CDR3 protein: CASSPLPQEVFSTDTQYF

V gene: TRBV2
clone size: few
J gene: TRBJ1-2
D gene: TRBD1
CDR3 DNA: TGTGCCAGCCGACAGGGAACTAACTATGGCTACACCTTC
CDR3 protein: CASRQGTNYGYTF

V gene: TRBV9
clone size: few
J gene: TRBJ1-1
D gene: .
CDR3 DNA: TGTGCCAGCAGCGTAGTCCAGAACACTGAAGCTTTCTTT
CDR3 protein: CASSVVQNTEAFF

V gene: TRBV7-3
clone size: .
J gene: TRBJ2-1
D gene: .
CDR3 DNA: TGTGCCAGCAGCTTGGCTCCCGCCTACAATGAGCAGTTCTTC
CDR3 protein: CASSLAPAYNEQFF

V gene: TRBV11-2
clone size: .
J gene: TRBJ1-2
D gene: .
CDR3 DNA: TGTGCCAGCAGCTGGGGGGGCCAAGCTGGCTACACCTTC
CDR3 protein: CASSWGGQAGYTF

V gene: TRBV6-4
clone size: .
J gene: TRBJ2-3
D gene: TRBD1
CDR3 DNA: TGTGCCAGCAGTGACTCTGGGACAGGGACAGATACGCAGTATTTT
CDR3 protein: CASSDSGTGTDTQYF

V gene: TRBV5-6
clone size: .
J gene: TRBJ2-7
D gene: .
CDR3 DNA: TGTGCCAGCAGCCCCCGGTGGAGGCCCGAGCAGTACTTC
CDR3 protein: CASSPRWRPEQYF

V gene: TRBV27
clone size: .
J gene: TRBJ1-5
D gene: .
CDR3 DNA: TGTGCCAGCAGCCAAGGGGTTGGACAGCCCCAGCATTTT
CDR3 protein: CASSQGVGQPQHF

V gene: TRBV7-3
clone size: .
J gene: TRBJ1-1
D gene: .
CDR3 DNA: TGTGCCAGCAGCTTAGGGGGGGCGATGGCTGAAGCTTTCTTT
CDR3 protein: CASSLGGAMAEAFF

V gene: TRBV20-1
clone size: .
J gene: TRBJ1-1
D gene: .
CDR3 DNA: TGCAGTTCCAATCTGCCCAGGGGAGCTTTCTTT
CDR3 protein: CSSNLPRGAFF

V gene: TRBV5-4
clone size: .
J gene: TRBJ1-4
D gene: TRBD1
CDR3 DNA: TGTGCCAGCAGCCTGCAGGACAGGGCTGAAAAACTGTTTTTT
CDR3 protein: CASSLQDRAEKLFF

V gene: TRBV28
clone size: .
J gene: TRBJ1-2
D gene: .
CDR3 DNA: TGTGCCAGCCAGGGCGATAACTATGGCTACACCTTC
CDR3 protein: CASQGDNYGYTF

V gene: TRBV6-1
clone size: .
J gene: TRBJ1-2
D gene: TRBD1
CDR3 DNA: TGTGCCAGCAGTGATTACAGGGGCGGCTACACCTTC
CDR3 protein: CASSDYRGGYTF

V gene: TRBV18
clone size: few
J gene: TRBJ1-1
D gene: TRBD1
CDR3 DNA: TGTGCCAGCTCACCACGAACAGGGGTGGGCACTGAAGCTTTCTTT
CDR3 protein: CASSPRTGVGTEAFF

V gene: TRBV30
clone size: .
J gene: TRBJ1-5
D gene: .
CDR3 DNA: TGTGCCTGGAGTTTGGAGGGTCAGCCCCAGCATTTT
CDR3 protein: CAWSLEGQPQHF

V gene: TRBV7-2
clone size: .
J gene: TRBJ2-7
D gene: .
CDR3 DNA: TGTGCCAGCAGCTTAGATACCTACGAGCAGTACTTC
CDR3 protein: CASSLDTYEQYF

V gene: TRBV14
clone size: .
J gene: TRBJ1-3
D gene: TRBD1
CDR3 DNA: TGTGCCAGCAGCCAAGGAGGGACAGGGTATTCTGGAAACACCATATATTTT
CDR3 protein: CASSQGGTGYSGNTIYF

V gene: TRBV19
clone size: .
J gene: TRBJ2-1
D gene: .
CDR3 DNA: TGTGCCAGTAGTGGGGGAGGATGGAATGAGCAGTTCTTC
CDR3 protein: CASSGGGWNEQFF

V gene: TRBV5-6
clone size: .
J gene: TRBJ2-1
D gene: TRBD2
CDR3 DNA: TGTGCCAGCAGCCCAGCGGGACTAGCGGGTTTTGGGAATGAGCAGTTCTTC
CDR3 protein: CASSPAGLAGFGNEQFF

V gene: TRBV29-1
clone size: .
J gene: TRBJ2-1
D gene: TRBD2
CDR3 DNA: TGCAGCGTTGAAGAGGGTGGGCTAGCGGGGGGCTACAATGAGCAGTTCTTC
CDR3 protein: CSVEEGGLAGGYNEQFF

V gene: TRBV18
clone size: .
J gene: TRBJ1-6
D gene: .
CDR3 DNA: TGTGCCAGCTCAAGATCCAACGCGGCCCTCCACTTT
CDR3 protein: CASSRSNAALHF

V gene: TRBV2
clone size: .
J gene: TRBJ1-1
D gene: TRBD1
CDR3 DNA: TGTGCCAGCAGATTCGGGACAGGGAGGTGGGACACTGAAGCTTTCTTT
CDR3 protein: CASRFGTGRWDTEAFF

V gene: TRBV5-4
clone size: .
J gene: TRBJ1-6
D gene: TRBD1
CDR3 DNA: TGTGCCAGCAGCTTGGGACAGGGGAATAATTCACCCCTCCACTTT
CDR3 protein: CASSLGQGNNSPLHF

V gene: TRBV27
clone size: .
J gene: TRBJ2-7
D gene: .
CDR3 DNA: TGTGCCAGCAGTTCTAAAGACAGCTACGAGCAGTACTTC
CDR3 protein: CASSSKDSYEQYF

V gene: TRBV29-1
clone size: .
J gene: TRBJ1-5
D gene: TRBD1
CDR3 DNA: TGCAGCGTCGGGATGAGGACAGGTGATACGTCAGCCCAGCATTTT
CDR3 protein: CSVGMRTGDTSAQHF

V gene: TRBV6-1
clone size: .
J gene: TRBJ1-6
D gene: TRBD1
CDR3 DNA: TGTGCCAGTCTGGGGACAGATAATAATTCACCCCTCCACTTT
CDR3 protein: CASLGTDNNSPLHF

V gene: TRBV28
clone size: .
J gene: TRBJ2-7
D gene: .
CDR3 DNA: TGTGCCAGCAGTTTAACGGGAAGCTACGAGCAGTACTTC
CDR3 protein: CASSLTGSYEQYF